One and the same sample provided the 22 T cell receptor beta chains below, sequenced in a study of T cells in women clearing cervical HPV infection. Assay: immunoSEQ multiplex PCR; the TCRdb copy retains only in-frame clones and omits some. The sample has about 31,000 clones. Sequenced sample: blood buffy coat. Source of these receptors: a woman aged 18 to 75 with a cervical HPV16 infection that either progressed to CIN3+ or cleared (not recorded which).

A word on this clone: Read sequence stops 3 residues before the CDR3 end, and the germline J gene provides the missing end. V is TRBV5-5 and J is TRBJ1-2; 10 positions agree with TRBD1. Trimming removed 5 bases from V and 4 bases from J; junction bases left unmatched: 5. The CDR3 totals 14 residues. Germline CDR1 SGHKS, CDR2 YYEKEE (reference sequence). The CDR3 loop is CASSTGTGVYGYTF. CDR3 DNA, as far as it was read: TGTGCCAGCAGTACCGGGACAGGGGTCTATGGC.

Note on this clone: The sequenced fragment ends 3 residues before the CDR3 boundary, so the rest is inferred from the germline J gene. The J gene is TRBJ2-6, the V gene TRBV20-1, with D perhaps matching TRBD1 (5 bases). CDR1 is DFQATT, CDR2 SNEGSKA, per germline (reference sequence). Deletions cut 1 base from V and 1 base from J, with 11 bases between. This CDR3 has 16 residues. CDR3 bases read: TGCAGTGCTAGAGGCAGGGCCGGGTCTGGGGCCAACGTC. The encoded protein is CSARGRAGSGANV. The entire CDR3 protein reads CSARGRAGSGANVLTF.

To note about this clone: Germline and junction disagree at one end, which may indicate a read error. The read finishes 3 residues shy of the CDR3 end, and the germline J gene is used to complete it. This chain uses TRBV18 with TRBJ2-1; 8 nucleotides align to TRBD1. The CDR3 has 15 amino acids. Germline V gene sequence: CDR1 KGHSH, CDR2 LQKENI. Partial CDR3 DNA: TGTGCCAGCGCACCGGGCAGGGGGCTTTACAATGAG. This codes for CASAPGRGLYNE. The whole CDR3 sequence reads CASAPGRGLYNEQFF.

With regard to this clone: The CDR3 goes on 3 residues after the read ends, and that part is filled in from the germline J gene. The J gene is TRBJ2-7, the V gene TRBV7-8; the match to TRBD1 covers 7 bases. The ends lost 4 bases at V and 4 bases at J; junction bases unmatched: 10. Per the germline V gene, CDR1 is SGHVS and CDR2 is FQNEAQ. There are 15 residues in the CDR3. The DNA read from the CDR3 is TGTGCCAGCAGCTCCGGGCCGGGACAGACTTACGAG. This encodes CASSSGPGQTYE. The full CDR3 protein is CASSSGPGQTYEQYF.

As to this clone: Read data end 3 residues before the CDR3 end; the end is taken from the germline J gene. V and J are TRBV5-1 and TRBJ2-7; D is perhaps TRBD1 or TRBD2 (5 bases each). CDR3 length: 13 amino acids. V was cut by 4 bases and J by 4 bases, with 12 bases left in between. CDR1 SGHRS and CDR2 YFSETQ come from the germline V gene. The CDR3: CASSPEGLYEQYF. The sequenced CDR3 bases are TGCGCCAGCAGCCCTGAGGGGTTGTACGAG.

A remark on this clone: The CDR3 end lies 3 residues beyond the end of the read and is filled in from the germline J gene. The J gene is TRBJ2-5, the V gene TRBV18; 7 positions match TRBD2. CDR3 length: 15 residues. Germline V gene lookup returns CDR1 KGHSH and CDR2 LQKENI. V shed 2 bases and J 5 bases; nucleotides not matched to a gene: 8. CDR3 sequence: CASSPSAGVRETQYF. The covered CDR3 bases are TGTGCCAGCTCACCATCCGCGGGGGTTCGGGAGACC. The full variable domain, with the rest looked up from reference TRBV18 and TRBJ2-5, is NAGVMQNPRHLVRRRGQEARLRCSPMKGHSHVYWYRQLPEEGLKFMVYLQKENIIDESGMPKERFSAEFPKEGPSILRIQQVVRGDSAAYFCASSPSAGVRETQYFGPGTRLLVL.

A note on this clone: The read halts 3 residues ahead of the CDR3 end, with the missing end drawn from the germline J gene. The chain links TRBV2 to TRBJ1-1; TRBD1 might be the D (6 bases). Trimming shortened V by 6 bases and J by 6 bases, and 8 bases separated the two germline ends. The CDR3 is 11 amino acids. Germline V gene data show CDR1 as SNHLY and CDR2 as FYNNEI. The CDR3 sequence is CASRQGPEAFF. The sequenced part of the CDR3 DNA is TGTGCCAGCAGACAGGGTCCTGAA.

In the case of this clone: With the read ending 3 residues before the CDR3 end, the germline J gene is used to fill in that end. The chain uses TRBV18 and TRBJ1-4; possible D gene TRBD1, 5 bases. Germline-derived CDR1 and CDR2 are KGHSH and LQKENI. This CDR3 comprises 13 residues. Trimming pared 4 bases from V and 5 bases from J, leaving 8 bases between. The CDR3: CASSLGLNEKLFF. Incomplete CDR3 DNA: TGTGCCAGCTCACTGGGGCTCAATGAAAAA.

The CDR3 sequence: CASSSGQGDGYTF. The sequenced CDR3 bases are TGTGCCAGCAGCTCAGGACAGGGGGACGGC. This chain joins TRBV7-3 and TRBJ1-2; 10 positions agree with TRBD1. The DNA ends 3 residues before the CDR3 does, and the rest of the CDR3 is filled in from the germline J gene. The germline gives CDR1 SGHTA, CDR2 FQGTGA. The CDR3 sequence is 13 residues long. Based on the CDR3 plus reference TRBV7-3 and TRBJ1-2, the full variable domain is GAGVSQTPSNKVTEKGKYVELRCDPISGHTALYWYRQSLGQGPEFLIYFQGTGAADDSGLPNDRFFAVRPEGSVSTLKIQRTERGDSAVYLCASSSGQGDGYTFGSGTRLTVV.

To note about this clone: The sequence runs out 3 residues before the end of the CDR3; the remainder is reconstructed from the germline J gene. The V and J genes are TRBV18 and TRBJ2-3; D is perhaps TRBD2 (5 bases). V gave up 3 bases and J gave up 4 bases, with 11 bases separating them. Germline CDR1 and CDR2: KGHSH and LQKENI. The CDR3 totals 14 residues. CDR3 bases read: TGTGCCAGCTCACCTCGGACTCAGTCAGATACG. Translating it yields CASSPRTQSDT. The CDR3 reads in full as CASSPRTQSDTQYF.

Points on this clone: Read coverage stops 3 residues before the CDR3 terminus; the germline J gene supplies the remainder. The genes are TRBV12-5 and TRBJ1-1; a weak D match, TRBD1 (5 bases). V lost 0 bases and J lost 1, with 12 bases in between. The CDR3 contains 16 residues. Germline V gene lookup returns CDR1 LGHNT and CDR2 FRNRAP. The part of the CDR3 DNA that was read is TGTGCTAGTGGTTTGGTATTAGGCAGGGAGAACACTGAA. Encoded protein: CASGLVLGRENTE. The full CDR3 protein is CASGLVLGRENTEAFF.

Points on this clone: The CDR3 end lies 3 residues beyond the end of the read and is filled in from the germline J gene. The V gene is TRBV20-1, the J gene TRBJ2-1, with 10 bases lining up with TRBD2. After removal of 3 bases from V and 7 bases from J, the junction contained 15 bases not matched to a gene. The CDR3 is made up of 17 amino acids. Germline CDR1 reads DFQATT; CDR2 reads SNEGSKA (reference sequence). The CDR3 sequence: CSARSRMSGGARNEQFF. The CDR3 bases that were read are TGCAGTGCTAGGTCGAGAATGAGCGGGGGGGCTCGAAATGAG.

In regard to this clone: The read stops 3 residues short of the end of the CDR3; the missing end is completed from the germline J gene. The chain uses TRBV6-1 and TRBJ2-1; 10 positions match TRBD2. Losses at the gene ends were 1 base for V and 7 bases for J; bases not matched to a gene: 7. In germline, CDR1 is MNHNS, CDR2 SASEGT. This CDR3 comprises 16 residues. The CDR3 bases that were read are TGTGCCAGCAGTGAAGTTCCGGCTAGCGGGGGTAATGAG. It specifies CASSEVPASGGNE. The complete CDR3 sequence is CASSEVPASGGNEQFF.

Concerning this clone itself: The CDR3 goes on 3 residues after the read ends, and that part is filled in from the germline J gene. V gene TRBV5-1 combines with J gene TRBJ2-2; 9 bases fit TRBD1. Germline values: CDR1 SGHRS, CDR2 YFSETQ. This CDR3 comprises 15 residues. The covered CDR3 bases are TGCGCCAGCAGCTTGGGGGGACAGGGTGAAGGACCG. It encodes CASSLGGQGEGP. From start to end, the CDR3 is CASSLGGQGEGPLFF.

In regard to this clone: The read halts 3 residues ahead of the CDR3 end, with the missing end drawn from the germline J gene. The chain joins TRBV20-1 to TRBJ2-3; 9 bases align to TRBD2. J gave up 2 bases and V 6 bases, and 3 bases lay outside the gene matches. Germline V lookup: CDR1 DFQATT, CDR2 SNEGSKA (reference sequence). This CDR3 contains 13 residues. The DNA read from the CDR3 is TGCAGTGCCAGCGGGGGGTTCACAGATACG. This gives the protein CSASGGFTDT. The CDR3 reads in full as CSASGGFTDTQYF.

Regarding this clone: The CDR3 end is not reached by the read, which stops 3 residues before it; the germline J gene fills it in. This chain connects TRBV20-1 to TRBJ2-1; D is possibly TRBD2 (5 bases). Germline V CDR1 and CDR2: DFQATT, SNEGSKA (reference sequence). V was clipped by 5 bases and J by 0 bases, with 14 bases between them. The CDR3 covers 15 residues. This CDR3 is CSAPGLWSSYNEQFF. The DNA read from the CDR3 is TGCAGTGCTCCAGGACTGTGGAGCTCCTACAATGAG.

Details on this clone: With the read ending 3 residues before the CDR3 end, the germline J gene is used to fill in that end. The chain combines TRBV19 with TRBJ2-3; no clear D. The CDR3 is 11 residues long. The V end lost 5 bases, the J end lost 4 bases, and 4 bases lay between the germline ends. The germline V gene has CDR1 LNHDA and CDR2 SQIVND (reference sequence). The CDR3 loop is CASSSADTQYF. Incomplete CDR3 DNA: TGTGCCAGTAGTTCGGCAGATACG.

To note about this clone: Read data end 3 residues before the CDR3 end; the end is taken from the germline J gene. V gene TRBV7-2 combines with J gene TRBJ1-2, with 7 positions matching TRBD1. After removal of 1 base from V and 7 bases from J, the junction contained 9 bases not matched to a gene. The germline V gene encodes CDR1 SGHTA and CDR2 FQGNSA. The CDR3 is 15 residues long. The sequenced part of the CDR3 DNA is TGTGCCAGCAGCTTAGGGCCGCGACAGGGAGGTGGC. Translation gives CASSLGPRQGGG. The full CDR3 sequence reads CASSLGPRQGGGYTF. Based on the CDR3 plus reference TRBV7-2 and TRBJ1-2, the full variable domain is GAGVSQSPSNKVTEKGKDVELRCDPISGHTALYWYRQSLGQGLEFLIYFQGNSAPDKSGLPSDRFSAERTGGSVSTLTIQRTQQEDSAVYLCASSLGPRQGGGYTFGSGTRLTVV.

The CDR3 sequence is CASSEANRGRAFF. Incomplete CDR3 DNA: TGTGCCAGCAGTGAAGCAAACAGGGGTAGA. The chain carries TRBV6-1 and TRBJ1-1, with 7 bases matching TRBD1. The CDR3 goes on 3 residues after the read ends, and that part is filled in from the germline J gene. The germline gives CDR1 MNHNS, CDR2 SASEGT. This CDR3 is built from 13 residues.

About this clone: The read ends 3 residues before the CDR3 terminus; that terminus is restored from the germline J gene. This sequence joins TRBV9 and TRBJ2-2; perhaps TRBD1 as D (6 bases). The CDR3 runs to 14 residues. Between the trimmed V and J ends, which lost 1 base and 7 bases, there was a span of 11 bases. Germline V lookup: CDR1 SGDLS, CDR2 YYNGEE. CDR3 amino acids: CASSVSGVVGELFF. Partial CDR3 DNA: TGTGCCAGCAGCGTATCAGGGGTGGTCGGGGAG.

Points on this clone: The observed sequence ends 3 residues before the CDR3 terminus, with the missing tail filled in from the germline J gene. The chain uses TRBV20-1 and TRBJ2-5, with D maybe TRBD1 (5 bases). Trimming removed 3 bases from V and 5 bases from J, with 13 bases in between. The CDR3 spans 13 residues. In germline, CDR1 is DFQATT, CDR2 SNEGSKA (reference sequence). The CDR3 bases that were read are TGCAGTGCTAGGTATCAGGGCGTGGAGACC. It codes for CSARYQGVET. The entire CDR3 protein reads CSARYQGVETQYF.

In regard to this clone: From the germline J gene comes the end of the CDR3, since the read stops 3 residues before it. V gene TRBV20-1 combines with J gene TRBJ2-3; TRBD2 agrees at 9 bases. From germline, CDR1 is DFQATT and CDR2 SNEGSKA (reference sequence). This CDR3 has 15 residues. The trim removed 4 bases at V and 2 bases at J, leaving 7 bases unmatched. CDR3 residues: CSAIVAGVYTDTQYF. Incomplete CDR3 DNA: TGCAGTGCTATCGTAGCGGGGGTATACACAGATACG.